Following are 5 T cell receptor beta chains from one sample sequenced in a study of shared clonotypes between healthy human individuals (dated by TCRdb to between 2020 and 2021). The library was built by means of the immunoSEQ multiplex PCR assay. The table was pulled from immuneACCESS by TCRdb, which kept in-frame rearrangements only. Such tables lose some clones; where checked, under half of the loss comes from unresolved V genes, and the rest has no known cause. Counted in this sample were under 1,900,000 clones; about 98.5% of them appeared once. Clones ranked in the top ten supply under 0.45% of the sample. The sample was naive CD4+ T cells sorted from blood. In light of the paper, this sample's cell subset or site label describes: CD45RA+ positively selected. The receptors derive from a man aged 25-45 years in good health.

To note about this clone: The same CDR3 can be traced to other DNA sequences in this sample. V is TRBV28 and J is TRBJ2-7; D is uncertain. Per the germline V gene, CDR1 is MDHEN and CDR2 is SYDVKM. The CDR3 consists of 13 residues. The V end was cut by 2 bases, the J end by 0 bases, with 5 bases between. This CDR3 is CASSLASSYEQYF. Here the CDR3 DNA reads TGTGCCAGCAGTTTAGCCAGCTCCTACGAGCAGTACTTC.

The chain has TRBV9 and TRBJ1-3; D call uncertain. V was cut by 0 bases and J by 0 bases, with 16 bases left in between. Per the germline V gene, CDR1 is SGDLS and CDR2 is YYNGEE. The length of the CDR3 is 18 residues. CDR3 amino acids: CASSVEADGRLSGNTIYF. CDR3 DNA sequence: TGTGCCAGCAGCGTAGAGGCAGACGGAAGGCTCTCTGGAAACACCATATATTTT. The full variable domain, with the rest looked up from reference TRBV9 and TRBJ1-3, is DSGVTQTPKHLITATGQRVTLRCSPRSGDLSVYWYQQSLDQGLQFLIQYYNGEERAKGNILERFSAQQFPDLHSELNLSSLELGDSALYFCASSVEADGRLSGNTIYFGEGSWLTVV.

Remarks on this clone: The sample has other DNA sequences that encode this CDR3 too. The chain links TRBV10-3 to TRBJ1-3; D gene unclear. The CDR3 is 11 amino acids. V was pared by 4 bases and J by 2 bases, with 0 bases between. In germline, CDR1 is ENHRY, CDR2 SYGVKD. CDR3 sequence reads: CAISAGNTIYF. The CDR3 nucleotides read TGTGCCATCAGTGCTGGAAACACCATATATTTT.

The gene calls are TRBV6-1 and TRBJ2-1, with D perhaps TRBD1 (6 bases). The V and J ends lost 6 bases and 4 bases respectively, with 13 bases between them. The germline V gene encodes CDR1 MNHNS and CDR2 SASEGT. This CDR3 is built from 14 residues. The DNA for the CDR3 is TGTGCCAGCAGGGACCGACAGGCTTACAATGAGCAGTTCTTC. This gives the protein CASRDRQAYNEQFF.

On this clone: Other nucleotide sequences in the sample specify the same CDR3. This CDR3 reads CASSFLAGGNSYNEQFF. The CDR3 DNA sequence: TGCGCCAGCAGCTTCCTAGCGGGAGGGAACTCCTACAATGAGCAGTTCTTC. The J gene is TRBJ2-1, the V gene TRBV5-1, with TRBD2 matching over 12 bases. V lost 2 bases and J lost 0; bases outside the gene matches: 3. The germline V gene has CDR1 SGHRS and CDR2 YFSETQ. The CDR3 spans 17 residues.